These 12 T cell receptor beta chains were all obtained from the same sample, sequenced in a study of control samples from healthy donors and cancer patients. TCRdb's copy holds only in-frame clones and misses some; the assay was immunoSEQ multiplex PCR. The data contain around 70,000 clones, approximately 94% of them seen just once; the ten biggest clones take up 2.5% to 3%. Sequenced input: blood. These receptors came from a woman in her twenties or thirties in good health.

This sequence joins TRBV7-3 and TRBJ2-5, with D possibly called TRBD1 or TRBD2 (5 bases each). V was cut by 5 bases and J by 6 bases, with 19 bases left in between. The CDR3 extends over 15 amino acids. The germline CDR1 and CDR2 sequences are SGHTA and FQGTGA. The CDR3 loop reads CASSPAGLLGQTQYF. The CDR3 DNA is TGTGCCAGCAGCCCCGCTGGGCTTTTGGGACAGACCCAGTACTTC.

The V call is TRBV5-1, the J call TRBJ1-1; 10 bases map to TRBD1. The CDR3 sequence is 14 residues long. Germline CDR1 and CDR2: SGHRS and YFSETQ. Trimming took 4 bases from V and 5 from J; bases not matched to a gene: 5. The CDR3 nucleotides read TGCGCCAGCAGCGCGACAGGGGGCTGGACTGAAGCTTTCTTT. It encodes CASSATGGWTEAFF.

This rearrangement joins TRBV7-2 to TRBJ2-3; no firm D call. The CDR3 has 14 amino acids. V was trimmed by 4 bases and J by 0 bases, leaving 8 bases between them. Germline CDR1 reads SGHTA; CDR2 reads FQGNSA. The CDR3 DNA reads TGTGCCAGCAGCTGGTACCAAAGCACAGATACGCAGTATTTT. Its protein product is CASSWYQSTDTQYF.

The CDR3 here is CASSEASGGQETQYF. The CDR3 DNA sequence: TGTGCCAGCAGTGAAGCTAGCGGGGGGCAAGAGACCCAGTACTTC. The rearrangement uses TRBV6-1 and TRBJ2-5, with 10 bases matching TRBD2. The CDR3 spans 15 residues. Trimming took 0 bases from V and 2 from J; bases not matched to a gene: 0. Germline V lookup: CDR1 MNHNS, CDR2 SASEGT.

V gene TRBV7-8 combines with J gene TRBJ1-1; no clear D gene. Germline CDR1 reads SGHVS; CDR2 reads FQNEAQ. With 2 bases removed from V and 7 bases from J, the gap between germline ends came to 8 bases. This CDR3 contains 12 residues. The CDR3 nucleotides are TGTGCCAGCAGCTTATTGTCGTATGAAGCTTTCTTT. This sequence encodes CASSLLSYEAFF.

The rearrangement links TRBV6-5 to TRBJ1-1; D uncertain. CDR1 and CDR2 from the germline V gene are MNHEY and SVGAGI. The CDR3 sequence is 13 residues long. Trimming pared 3 bases from V and 3 bases from J, leaving 8 bases between. CDR3 residues: CASSYRRDTEAFF. Here the CDR3 DNA reads TGTGCCAGCAGTTATAGACGTGACACTGAAGCTTTCTTT.

Details on this clone: In the same sample, other DNA sequences code for this CDR3. The rearrangement links TRBV10-3 to TRBJ1-1; TRBD1 aligns across 8 bases. V was pared by 3 bases and J by 1 base, with 1 base of the junction left unmatched. CDR1 and CDR2 from the germline V gene are ENHRY and SYGVKD. There are 14 residues in the CDR3. The CDR3 region has the DNA TGTGCCATCAGTGATGGACAGGGGAACACTGAAGCTTTCTTT. Translating it yields CAISDGQGNTEAFF.

The genes are TRBV21-1 and TRBJ1-1; the table's D call, TRBD1, was not checked against the DNA. TRBV21-1 is given as a pseudogene. The CDR3 loop spans 18 amino acids. DNA for the CDR3: TGTGCCAGCAGCGTCCTTCGGGACACACTTACCATGAACACTGAAGCTTTCTTT. Translated, it gives CASSVLRDTLTMNTEAFF.

V usage is TRBV3-1 (or the pseudogene TRBV3-2) and J usage is TRBJ2-5, with 11 nucleotides matching TRBD2. Trimming removed 0 bases from V and 5 bases from J; junction bases left unmatched: 8. This CDR3 comprises 17 residues. The germline V gene encodes CDR1 LGHDT and CDR2 YNNKEL (reference sequence). Written as DNA, the CDR3 is TGTGCCAGCAGCCAAGATCGTGGTAGCGGGGGGGCCGAGACCCAGTACTTC. Encoded protein: CASSQDRGSGGAETQYF.

This clone was counted once. The chain couples TRBV5-1 to TRBJ2-3; 12 nucleotides align to TRBD2. J gave up 2 bases and V 3 bases, and 1 base lay outside the gene matches. CDR3 length: 15 residues. Germline V CDR1 and CDR2: SGHRS, YFSETQ. The CDR3 DNA reads as TGCGCCAGCAGCTGGACTAGCGGGGTCACAGATACGCAGTATTTT. This sequence encodes CASSWTSGVTDTQYF.

This rearrangement joins TRBV5-1 to TRBJ2-3, with 10 bases aligning to TRBD2. V shed 1 base and J 5 bases; nucleotides not matched to a gene: 10. CDR3 length: 17 residues. The germline CDR1 and CDR2 sequences are SGHRS and YFSETQ. The CDR3 is CASSLKSGGAGGDTQYF. The CDR3 DNA is TGCGCCAGCAGCTTGAAAAGCGGGGGGGCCGGGGGAGATACGCAGTATTTT.

This clone was seen only once. The chain has TRBV11-2 and TRBJ2-1, with D unclear. The CDR3 consists of 15 residues. CDR1 and CDR2 (germline): SGHAT, FQNNGV. Trimming left V 0 bases short and J 2 bases short, with 8 bases between. CDR3 region: CASSLDLDPYNEQFF. The CDR3 DNA follows: TGTGCCAGCAGCTTAGATCTAGACCCCTACAATGAGCAGTTCTTC.